This T cell receptor beta chain was documented in a study of cytomegalovirus exposure and HLA in healthy donors. It was with 60 Vbeta and 13 Jbeta primers that the PCR ran. Libraries were prepared by immunoSEQ multiplex PCR; TCRdb keeps only in-frame clonotypes and omits some of them. The sample records around 150,000 clones, roughly 85% being singletons. This clone came up many times. At the DNA level, this CDR3 is encoded by other sequences in the same sample as well. The CDR3 is 14 amino acids. Germline CDR1 SGDLS, CDR2 YYNGEE. The ends were cut back, 3 bases at V and 4 bases at J, with 11 bases in the middle.

Sequenced: PBMCs. The sequence was obtained from a man aged 18 to 29 in good health and CMV-seropositive. The chain employs TRBV9 and TRBJ2-1, with D perhaps TRBD2 (6 bases). As DNA, the CDR3 is TGTGCCAGCAGCGGTAGTGGGGGGTACAATGAGCAGTTCTTC. Translated, it gives CASSGSGGYNEQFF.